This passage covers 15 T cell receptor beta chains from one sample sequenced in a study of CD8 T cells in ankylosing spondylitis. TCRdb reanalysed the 5' RACE reads using MiXCR and keeps one entry per CDR3 protein. The sample carries 350,000 or so distinct CDR3 sequences, roughly 11% recorded once. The source material was blood, either unsorted or a sorted T cell fraction (not recorded which). All receptors derive from a female donor with ankylosing spondylitis or in good health (not recorded which).

The rearrangement uses TRBV20-1 and TRBJ2-4; tentatively, D is TRBD2 (6 bases). CDR1 DFQATT and CDR2 SNEGSKA come from the germline V gene (reference sequence). The germline V and J ends were trimmed by 2 bases and 4 bases, with 15 bases remaining between them. The length of the CDR3 is 15 residues. CDR3 in DNA: TGCAGTGCTAGAATCCCCGGGACTGAGAAAAACATTCAGTACTTC. Protein: CSARIPGTEKNIQYF.

This clonotype was observed many times. The V gene is TRBV4-2, the J gene TRBJ2-3, with 7 bases aligning to TRBD1. Losses at the gene ends were 0 bases for V and 7 bases for J; bases not matched to a gene: 10. There are 16 residues in the CDR3. Germline V gives CDR1 LGHNA, CDR2 YNFKEQ. CDR3 DNA: TGTGCCAGCAGCCAAGATTGGAACAGGGGCGCCAATACGCAGTATTTT. It is translated as CASSQDWNRGANTQYF.

The sample holds many counts of this clonotype. The chain combines TRBV20-1 with TRBJ1-5; tentatively, D is TRBD1 (6 bases). The CDR3 has 13 amino acids. Germline V gene data show CDR1 as DFQATT and CDR2 as SNEGSKA (reference sequence). V lost 6 bases and J lost 2, with 11 bases in between. The CDR3 nucleotides are TGCAGTGCGGCGGACAGCGGCAATCAGCCCCAGCATTTT. Amino acid sequence: CSAADSGNQPQHF.

This clonotype was counted at least ten times. The CDR3 spells CSARVGTRTEAFF. The CDR3 nucleotides are TGCAGTGCTAGAGTAGGAACGAGAACTGAAGCTTTCTTT. The V call is TRBV20-1, the J call TRBJ1-1; D gene uncertain. Germline-derived CDR1 and CDR2 are DFQATT and SNEGSKA (reference sequence). The CDR3 contains 13 residues. Trimming stripped 1 base from V and 5 bases from J, with 11 bases between.

The CDR3 protein is CASRPLTSGTAYEQYF. The CDR3 coding sequence is TGTGCCAGCAGACCGCTGACTAGCGGGACTGCCTACGAGCAGTACTTC. The chain carries TRBV6-2 or TRBV6-3 and TRBJ2-7; TRBD2 aligns across 11 bases. The trim removed 6 bases at V and 2 bases at J, leaving 9 bases unmatched. Germline assignment: CDR1 MNHEY and CDR2 SVGEGT. CDR3 length: 16 residues.

This clonotype showed up many times. The chain uses TRBV24-1 and TRBJ2-7; the D gene could be TRBD1 or TRBD2 (6 bases each). Germline V gene data show CDR1 as KGHDR and CDR2 as SFDVKD. CDR3 size: 14 residues. The germline V and J ends were trimmed by 12 bases and 0 bases, with 17 bases remaining between them. The CDR3 reads CAAGGKLNSYEQYF. The CDR3 coding sequence is TGTGCCGCCGGGGGCAAATTAAACTCCTACGAGCAGTACTTC.

This clonotype was seen repeatedly, ten times or more. The genes are TRBV5-1 and TRBJ2-4; no definite D call. The CDR3 spans 16 residues. V was shortened by 1 base and J by 0 bases, with 11 bases between the two germline ends. Germline CDR1 reads SGHRS; CDR2 reads YFSETQ. The CDR3 region is CASSLSASLAKNIQYF. As DNA, the CDR3 is TGCGCCAGCAGCTTGTCGGCCAGCCTAGCCAAAAACATTCAGTACTTC.

This clonotype was seen a few times. The chain combines TRBV28 with TRBJ1-2; the match to TRBD1 covers 7 bases. This CDR3 has 19 amino acids. CDR1 and CDR2 from the germline V gene are MDHEN and SYDVKM. V gave up 5 bases and J gave up 4 bases; unmatched junction bases: 22. CDR3 bases: TGTGCCAGCAGTGACCTTTCCCGGGGACAGAAGGGTGGAGGCTATGGCTACACCTTC. Translating gives CASSDLSRGQKGGGYGYTF.

This clonotype appeared many times. The rearrangement links TRBV7-2 to TRBJ2-1; TRBD2 aligns across 8 bases. V lost 5 bases and J lost 3; bases outside the gene matches: 6. The CDR3 is 15 residues long. CDR1 and CDR2 (germline): SGHTA, FQGNSA. The CDR3 region has the DNA TGTGCCAGCAGCCCACTAGCGGCGCACTACAATGAGCAGTTCTTC. Amino acids: CASSPLAAHYNEQFF.

The gene calls are TRBV6-2 or TRBV6-3 and TRBJ1-1, with D possibly being TRBD1 (6 bases). Germline lookup yields CDR1 MNHEY and CDR2 SVGEGT. V was cut by 6 bases and J by 5 bases, with 19 bases left in between. The CDR3 is 15 residues long. The chain's CDR3 is CASRWQGILVTEAFF. As DNA, the CDR3 is TGTGCCAGCAGGTGGCAGGGGATTTTGGTGACTGAAGCTTTCTTT.

The chain couples TRBV5-1 to TRBJ1-2, with 11 bases fitting TRBD1. The CDR3 is 15 amino acids. Trimming took 4 bases from V and 6 from J; bases not matched to a gene: 8. CDR1 is SGHRS and CDR2 is YFSETQ in the germline V gene. In nucleotides, the CDR3 is TGCGCCAGCAGCACCCGGACAGGGGGCGATGATGGCTACACCTTC. Translating it yields CASSTRTGGDDGYTF.

In its sample, this clonotype was seen many times. The chain uses TRBV5-1 and TRBJ2-3; D is possibly TRBD2 (6 bases). The CDR3 has 16 amino acids. The V end was cut by 3 bases, the J end by 0 bases, with 14 bases between. Germline CDR1 reads SGHRS; CDR2 reads YFSETQ. The CDR3 DNA is TGCGCCAGCAGCTATGGGACTTCAACTAGCACAGATACGCAGTATTTT. This sequence encodes CASSYGTSTSTDTQYF. The complete variable domain, with remaining parts taken from reference TRBV5-1 and TRBJ2-3, reads KAGVTQTPRYLIKTRGQQVTLSCSPISGHRSVSWYQQTPGQGLQFLFEYFSETQRNKGNFPGRFSGRQFSNSRSEMNVSTLELGDSALYLCASSYGTSTSTDTQYFGPGTRLTVL.

V gene TRBV20-1 combines with J gene TRBJ2-7; tentative D call: TRBD1 (6 bases). V was trimmed by 3 bases and J by 1 base, leaving 13 bases between them. The CDR3 covers 14 residues. Looked up from germline, CDR1 is DFQATT and CDR2 is SNEGSKA (reference sequence). Here the CDR3 reads CSARTGRGSYEQYF. CDR3 nucleotide sequence: TGCAGTGCTAGGACAGGAAGAGGGTCCTACGAGCAGTACTTC.

The rearrangement links TRBV7-2 to TRBJ1-4; D gene uncertain. Germline-derived CDR1 and CDR2 are SGHTA and FQGNSA. Trimming shortened V by 5 bases and J by 15 bases, and 16 bases separated the two germline ends. CDR3 size: 12 residues. The CDR3 region is CASSLFEDMVFF. DNA for the CDR3: TGTGCCAGCAGCCTATTCGAGGATATGGTGTTTTTT.

This clonotype was observed many times. J is TRBJ1-2 and V is TRBV6-2 or TRBV6-3; D unclear. Germline assignment: CDR1 MNHEY and CDR2 SVGEGT. V dropped 2 bases and J dropped 2 bases, with 12 bases sitting between them. This CDR3 comprises 15 residues. The CDR3 loop reads CASSYPDWKNYGYTF. The CDR3, as DNA: TGTGCCAGCAGTTACCCGGACTGGAAAAACTATGGCTACACCTTC.